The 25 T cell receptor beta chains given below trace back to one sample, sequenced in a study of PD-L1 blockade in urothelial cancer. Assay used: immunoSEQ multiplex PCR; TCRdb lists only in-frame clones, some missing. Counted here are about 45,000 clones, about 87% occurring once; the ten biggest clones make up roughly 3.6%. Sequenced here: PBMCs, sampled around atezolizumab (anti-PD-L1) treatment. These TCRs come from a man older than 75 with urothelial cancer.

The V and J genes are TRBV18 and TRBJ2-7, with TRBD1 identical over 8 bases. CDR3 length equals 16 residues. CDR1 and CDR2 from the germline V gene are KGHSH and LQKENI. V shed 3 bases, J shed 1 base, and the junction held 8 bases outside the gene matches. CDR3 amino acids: CASSPLGQGGSYEQYF. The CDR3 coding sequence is TGTGCCAGCTCACCCCTCGGACAGGGAGGATCCTACGAGCAGTACTTC.

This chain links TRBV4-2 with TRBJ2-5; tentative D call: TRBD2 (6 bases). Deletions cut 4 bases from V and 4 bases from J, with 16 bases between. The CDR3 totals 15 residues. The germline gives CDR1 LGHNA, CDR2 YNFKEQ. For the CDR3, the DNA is TGTGCCAGCAGCCCGGGAGTGGATAAGCGAGAGACCCAGTACTTC. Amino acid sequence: CASSPGVDKRETQYF.

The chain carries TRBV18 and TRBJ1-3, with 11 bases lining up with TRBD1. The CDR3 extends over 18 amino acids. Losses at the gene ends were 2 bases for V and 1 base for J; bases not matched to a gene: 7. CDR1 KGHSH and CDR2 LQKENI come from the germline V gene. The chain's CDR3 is CASSPTGQGDTSGNTIYF. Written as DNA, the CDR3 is TGTGCCAGCTCACCAACGGGACAGGGGGACACGTCTGGAAACACCATATATTTT.

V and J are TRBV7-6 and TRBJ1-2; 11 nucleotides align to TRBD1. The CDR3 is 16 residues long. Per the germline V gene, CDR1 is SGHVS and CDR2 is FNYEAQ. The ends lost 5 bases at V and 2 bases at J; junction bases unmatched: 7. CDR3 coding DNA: TGTGCCAGCAGCCCTCATAGGACAGGGGGCAACTATGGCTACACCTTC. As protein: CASSPHRTGGNYGYTF.

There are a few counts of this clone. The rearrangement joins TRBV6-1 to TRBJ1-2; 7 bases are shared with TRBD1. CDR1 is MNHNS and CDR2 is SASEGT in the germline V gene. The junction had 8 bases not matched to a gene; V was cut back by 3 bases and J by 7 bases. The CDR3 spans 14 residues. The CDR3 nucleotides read TGTGCCAGCAGTGAGCTCAGGGGGGTTCGTGGCTACACCTTC. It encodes CASSELRGVRGYTF.

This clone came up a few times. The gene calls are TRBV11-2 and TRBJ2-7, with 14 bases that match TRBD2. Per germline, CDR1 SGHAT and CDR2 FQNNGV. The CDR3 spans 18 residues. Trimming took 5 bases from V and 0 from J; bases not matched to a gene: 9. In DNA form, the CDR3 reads TGTGCCAGCAGCCGGGGACTAGCGGGAGAGGCGGACTCCTACGAGCAGTACTTC. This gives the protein CASSRGLAGEADSYEQYF.

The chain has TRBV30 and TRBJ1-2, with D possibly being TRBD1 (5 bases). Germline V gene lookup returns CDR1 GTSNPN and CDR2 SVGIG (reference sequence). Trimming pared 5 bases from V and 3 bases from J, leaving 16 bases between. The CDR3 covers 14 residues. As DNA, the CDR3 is TGTGCCTGGGTCGGGACCGGGGGATACTATGGCTACACCTTC. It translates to CAWVGTGGYYGYTF.

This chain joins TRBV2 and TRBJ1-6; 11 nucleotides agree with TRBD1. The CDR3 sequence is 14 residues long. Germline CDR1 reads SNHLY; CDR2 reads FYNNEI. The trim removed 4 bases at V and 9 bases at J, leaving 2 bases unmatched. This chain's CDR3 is CASSGDRGISPLHF. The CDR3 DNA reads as TGTGCCAGCAGTGGGGACAGGGGGATTTCACCCCTCCACTTT.

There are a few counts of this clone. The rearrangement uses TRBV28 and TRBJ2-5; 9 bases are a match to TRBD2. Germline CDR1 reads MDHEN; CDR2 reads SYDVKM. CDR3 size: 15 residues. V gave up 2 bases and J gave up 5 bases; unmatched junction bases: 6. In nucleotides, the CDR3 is TGTGCCAGCAGTTTAGCGGGAGGGCCTCAGGAGACCCAGTACTTC. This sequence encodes CASSLAGGPQETQYF.

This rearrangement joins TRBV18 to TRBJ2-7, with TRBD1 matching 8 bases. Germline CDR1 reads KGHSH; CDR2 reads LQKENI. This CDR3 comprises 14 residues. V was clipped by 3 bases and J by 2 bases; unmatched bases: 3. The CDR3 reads CASSPQGATYEQYF. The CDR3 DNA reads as TGTGCCAGCTCACCGCAGGGGGCGACCTACGAGCAGTACTTC. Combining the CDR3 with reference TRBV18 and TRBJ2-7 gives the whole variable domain NAGVMQNPRHLVRRRGQEARLRCSPMKGHSHVYWYRQLPEEGLKFMVYLQKENIIDESGMPKERFSAEFPKEGPSILRIQQVVRGDSAAYFCASSPQGATYEQYFGPGTRLTVT.

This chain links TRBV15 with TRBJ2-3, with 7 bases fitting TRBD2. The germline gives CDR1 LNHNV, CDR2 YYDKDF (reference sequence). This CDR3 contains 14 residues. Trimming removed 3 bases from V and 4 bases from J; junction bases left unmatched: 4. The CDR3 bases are TGTGCCACCAGCAGCGGGAGGAGGCCAGATACGCAGTATTTT. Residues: CATSSGRRPDTQYF.

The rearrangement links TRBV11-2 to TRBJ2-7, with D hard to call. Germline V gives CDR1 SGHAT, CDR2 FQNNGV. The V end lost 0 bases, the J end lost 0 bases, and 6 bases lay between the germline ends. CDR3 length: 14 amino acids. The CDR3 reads CASSLDRLSYEQYF. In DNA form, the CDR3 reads TGTGCCAGCAGCTTAGACAGACTCTCCTACGAGCAGTACTTC.

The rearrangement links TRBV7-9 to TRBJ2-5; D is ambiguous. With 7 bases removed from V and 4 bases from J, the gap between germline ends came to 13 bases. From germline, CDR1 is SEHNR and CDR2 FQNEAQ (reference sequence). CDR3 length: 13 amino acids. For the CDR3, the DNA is TGTGCCAGCACCACCCGAGGTGGAGAGACCCAGTACTTC. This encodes CASTTRGGETQYF.

The CDR3 DNA is TGTGCCAGCAGGCCCAACGCACTCCTGCGGCAGTTCTTC. Protein product: CASRPNALLRQFF. The rearrangement uses TRBV28 and TRBJ2-1; D ambiguous. The V end lost 6 bases, the J end lost 12 bases, and 18 bases lay between the germline ends. Germline CDR1 is MDHEN and CDR2 is SYDVKM. The CDR3 loop spans 13 amino acids.

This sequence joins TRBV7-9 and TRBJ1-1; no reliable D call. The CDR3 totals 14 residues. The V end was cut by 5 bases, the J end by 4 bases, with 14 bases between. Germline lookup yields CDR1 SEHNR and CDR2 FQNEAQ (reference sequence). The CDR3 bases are TGTGCCAGCAGCATCGAGGGAGGGAGCACTGAAGCTTTCTTT. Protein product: CASSIEGGSTEAFF.

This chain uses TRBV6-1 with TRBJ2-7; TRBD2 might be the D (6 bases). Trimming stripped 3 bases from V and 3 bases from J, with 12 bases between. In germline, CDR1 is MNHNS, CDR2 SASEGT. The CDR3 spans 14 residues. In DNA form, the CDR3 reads TGTGCCAGCAGTGAGGGGGGTGTTGACTACGAGCAGTACTTC. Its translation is CASSEGGVDYEQYF.

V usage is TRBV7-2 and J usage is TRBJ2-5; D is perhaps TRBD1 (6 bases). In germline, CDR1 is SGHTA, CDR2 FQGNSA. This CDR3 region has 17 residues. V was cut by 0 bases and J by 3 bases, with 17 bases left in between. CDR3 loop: CASSLAAPTGPEETQYF. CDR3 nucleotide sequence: TGTGCCAGCAGCTTAGCGGCCCCCACAGGGCCCGAAGAGACCCAGTACTTC.

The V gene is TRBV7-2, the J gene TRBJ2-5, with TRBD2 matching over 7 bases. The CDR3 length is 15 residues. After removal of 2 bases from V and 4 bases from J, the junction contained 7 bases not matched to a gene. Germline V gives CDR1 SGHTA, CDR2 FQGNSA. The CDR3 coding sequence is TGTGCCAGCAGCTTACTAGCGGTTGGGGGAGAGACCCAGTACTTC. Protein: CASSLLAVGGETQYF.

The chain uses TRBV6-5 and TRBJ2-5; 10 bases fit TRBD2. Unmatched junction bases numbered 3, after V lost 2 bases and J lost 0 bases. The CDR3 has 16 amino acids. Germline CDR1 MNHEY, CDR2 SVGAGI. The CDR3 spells CASSYIAGGNQETQYF. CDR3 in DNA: TGTGCCAGCAGTTACATAGCGGGAGGTAACCAAGAGACCCAGTACTTC.

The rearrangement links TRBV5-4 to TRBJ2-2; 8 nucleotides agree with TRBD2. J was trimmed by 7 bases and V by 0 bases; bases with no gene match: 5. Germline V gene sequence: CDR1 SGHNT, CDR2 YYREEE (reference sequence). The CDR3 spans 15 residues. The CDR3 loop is CASSLVGRAVGELFF. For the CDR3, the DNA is TGTGCCAGCAGCTTGGTCGGGAGGGCCGTCGGGGAGCTGTTTTTT.

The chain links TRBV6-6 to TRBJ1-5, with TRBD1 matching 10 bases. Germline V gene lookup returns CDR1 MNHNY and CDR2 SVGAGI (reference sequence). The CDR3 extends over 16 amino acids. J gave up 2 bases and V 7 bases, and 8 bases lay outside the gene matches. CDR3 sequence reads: CASKGDRGLGNQPQHF. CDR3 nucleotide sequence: TGTGCCAGCAAAGGTGACAGGGGGCTGGGCAATCAGCCCCAGCATTTT.

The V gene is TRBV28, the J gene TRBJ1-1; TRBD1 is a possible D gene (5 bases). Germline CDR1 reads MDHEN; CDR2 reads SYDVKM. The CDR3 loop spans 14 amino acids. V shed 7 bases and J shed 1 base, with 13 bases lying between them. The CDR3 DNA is TGTGCCAGCACGGGAGGGGCCTCGAACACTGAAGCTTTCTTT. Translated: CASTGGASNTEAFF. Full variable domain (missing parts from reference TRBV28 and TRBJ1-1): DVKVTQSSRYLVKRTGEKVFLECVQDMDHENMFWYRQDPGLGLRLIYFSYDVKMKEKGDIPEGYSVSREKKERFSLILESASTNQTSMYLCASTGGASNTEAFFGQGTRLTVV.

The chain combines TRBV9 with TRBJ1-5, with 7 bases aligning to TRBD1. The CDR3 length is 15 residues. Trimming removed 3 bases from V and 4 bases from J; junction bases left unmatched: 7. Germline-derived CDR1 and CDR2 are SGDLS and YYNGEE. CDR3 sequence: CASSAHTGVNQPQHF. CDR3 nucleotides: TGTGCCAGCAGCGCCCATACAGGGGTGAATCAGCCCCAGCATTTT.

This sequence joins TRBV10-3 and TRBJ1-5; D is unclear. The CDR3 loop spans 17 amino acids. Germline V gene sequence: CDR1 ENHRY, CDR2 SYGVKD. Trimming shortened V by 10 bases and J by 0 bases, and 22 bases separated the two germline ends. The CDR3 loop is CATSPFVGRDSNQPQHF. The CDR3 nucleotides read TGTGCCACAAGTCCCTTCGTGGGGAGGGATAGCAATCAGCCCCAGCATTTT.

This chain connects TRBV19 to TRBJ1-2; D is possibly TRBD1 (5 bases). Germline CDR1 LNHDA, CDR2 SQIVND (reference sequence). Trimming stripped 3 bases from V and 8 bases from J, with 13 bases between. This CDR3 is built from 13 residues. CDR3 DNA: TGTGCCAGTAGTATTCCAGGGCGCAGAGGCTACACCTTC. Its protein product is CASSIPGRRGYTF.